This T cell receptor (beta chain) is drawn from a study of CD8 T cell repertoires and HIV-1 epitope variants. Study details: Controls included no peptide, Ebola AY9 epitope, and a CMV, EBV, flu pool. Enriched T cells were co-cultured with equal numbers of autologous T cell-negative antigen-presenting cells.

Assay: immunoSEQ multiplex PCR; the TCRdb copy retains only in-frame clones and omits some. The repertoire holds approximately 5,000 clones, with around 66% as singletons. CDR3 length: 15 amino acids. The germline V and J ends were trimmed by 0 bases and 1 base, with 6 bases remaining between them. Germline assignment: CDR1 MNHEY and CDR2 SVGAGI. With regard to this clone: The antigen remains unidentified.

This TCR came from a male donor with HIV. Sequences were obtained from cultured CD8+ T cells derived from PBMCs. V and J are TRBV6-5 and TRBJ2-2; D gene ambiguous. CDR3 protein: CASSYSAENTGELFF. The DNA of the CDR3 is TGTGCCAGCAGTTACTCGGCGGAGAACACCGGGGAGCTGTTTTTT.